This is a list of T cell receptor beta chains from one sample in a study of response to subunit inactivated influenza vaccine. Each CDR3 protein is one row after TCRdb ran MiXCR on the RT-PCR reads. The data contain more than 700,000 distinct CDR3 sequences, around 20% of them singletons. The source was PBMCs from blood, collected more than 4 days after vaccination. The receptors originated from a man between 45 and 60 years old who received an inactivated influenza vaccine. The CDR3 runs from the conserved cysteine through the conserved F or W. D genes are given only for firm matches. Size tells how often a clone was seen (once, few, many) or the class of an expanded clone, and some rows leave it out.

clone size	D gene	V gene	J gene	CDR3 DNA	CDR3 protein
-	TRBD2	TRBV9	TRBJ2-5	TGTGCCAGCAGCGTAGGCGCGGGAGAAGAGACCCAGTACTTC	CASSVGAGEETQYF
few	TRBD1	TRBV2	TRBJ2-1	TGTGCCAGCACCAGAGGACAGGGAGCCAATGAGCAGTTCTTC	CASTRGQGANEQFF
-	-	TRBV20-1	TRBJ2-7	TGCAGTGTTGGGCACGAGCAGTACTTC	CSVGHEQYF
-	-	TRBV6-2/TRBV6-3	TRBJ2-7	TGTGCCAGCACCTTCCTTGACGGACCGTCCTACGAGCAGTACTTC	CASTFLDGPSYEQYF
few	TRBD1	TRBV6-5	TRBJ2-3	TGTGCCAGCAGTTACTCAGGGGGCGTTACAGATACGCAGTATTTT	CASSYSGGVTDTQYF
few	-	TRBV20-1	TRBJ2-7	TGCAGTGCACCCGCCCGCTCCTACGAGCAGTACTTC	CSAPARSYEQYF
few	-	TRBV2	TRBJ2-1	TGTGCCAGCAGTGAAGATGTAGGGGGCTACAATGAGCAGTTCTTC	CASSEDVGGYNEQFF
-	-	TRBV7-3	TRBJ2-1	TGTGCCAGCAGCTTATGGGGGGTCGGGGAGGATGAGCAGTTCTTC	CASSLWGVGEDEQFF
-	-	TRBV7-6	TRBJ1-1	TGTGCCAGCACCCCGTATAAACTGAACACTGAAGCTTTCTTT	CASTPYKLNTEAFF
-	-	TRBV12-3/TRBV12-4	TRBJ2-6	TGTGCCAGCAGTTTCGGAGGGGGATTCTCTGGGGCCAACGTCCTGACTTTC	CASSFGGGFSGANVLTF
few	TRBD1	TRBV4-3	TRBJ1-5	TGCGCCAGCAGCCAAGAGGTGCGACAGGGTAGCAATCAGCCCCAGCATTTT	CASSQEVRQGSNQPQHF
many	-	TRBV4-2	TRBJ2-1	TGTGCCAGCAGCCAAGAAGGACACTACAATGAGCAGTTCTTC	CASSQEGHYNEQFF
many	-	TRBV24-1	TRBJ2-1	TGTGCCACCAGTGATTTTGATAGATCGACGGAGCAGTTCTTC	CATSDFDRSTEQFF
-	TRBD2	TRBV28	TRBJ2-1	TGTGCCATCACCGCTAGCGGGGAGTACAATGAGCAGTTCTTC	CAITASGEYNEQFF
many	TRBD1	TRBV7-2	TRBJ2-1	TGTGCCAGCAGCTCGAGGGGAAGGACAGGGGGATATGAGCAGTTCTTC	CASSSRGRTGGYEQFF
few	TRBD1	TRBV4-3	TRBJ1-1	TGCGCCAGCAGCAAACCGGGACAGGGGGCCACTGAAGCTTTCTTT	CASSKPGQGATEAFF
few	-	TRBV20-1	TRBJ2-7	TGCAGTGCTCATTCACGCGGCCTCTCCTACGAGCAGTACTTC	CSAHSRGLSYEQYF
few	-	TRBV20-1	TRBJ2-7	TGCAGTGCCAAAGCCAGGGGAATCTCCTACGAGCAGTACTTC	CSAKARGISYEQYF
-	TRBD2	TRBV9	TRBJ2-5	TGTGCCAGCAGCGTTGAGGGAGGGCATTCCGGCGAGACCCAGTACTTC	CASSVEGGHSGETQYF
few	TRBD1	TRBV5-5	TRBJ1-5	TGTGCCAGCAGCCCTGGACAGGGGGCCTATCAGCCCCAGCATTTT	CASSPGQGAYQPQHF
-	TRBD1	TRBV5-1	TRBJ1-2	TGCGCCAGCAGCGCCGGGACAGGGCGGGCCTATGGCTACACCTTC	CASSAGTGRAYGYTF
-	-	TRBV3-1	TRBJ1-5	TGTGCCAGCAGCCGAGAAACAGGCAATCAGCCCCAGCATTTT	CASSRETGNQPQHF
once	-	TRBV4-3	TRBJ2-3	TGCGGCAGCAGCCGGCGCAGGGGGGCAGATACGCAGTATTTT	CGSSRRRGADTQYF
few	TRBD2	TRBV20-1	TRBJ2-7	TGCAGTGCTTACCCTAGCGGGAGCCCATCCTACGAGCAGTACTTC	CSAYPSGSPSYEQYF
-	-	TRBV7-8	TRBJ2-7	TGTGCCAGCAGCTTAAGCCGGGACGAGCAGTACTTC	CASSLSRDEQYF
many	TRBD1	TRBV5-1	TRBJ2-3	TGCGCCAGCAGCTCAGGGACAGAGAGAGATACGCAGTATTTT	CASSSGTERDTQYF
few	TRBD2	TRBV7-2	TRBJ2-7	TGTGCCAGCAGCTTAGAGGGACTAGCTCTGTACGAGCAGTACTTC	CASSLEGLALYEQYF
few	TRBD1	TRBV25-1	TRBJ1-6	TGTGCCAGCAGTGCAGAGTCAGGGGGCGCGGGTTCACCCCTCCACTTT	CASSAESGGAGSPLHF
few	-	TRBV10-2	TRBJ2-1	TGCGCCACCAAAATCCGGGACGGCACCTACAATGAGCAGTTCTTC	CATKIRDGTYNEQFF
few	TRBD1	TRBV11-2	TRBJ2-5	TGTGCCAGCAGCTACCGGGACAGAGTTAAGACCCAGTACTTC	CASSYRDRVKTQYF
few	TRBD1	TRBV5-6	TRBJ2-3	TGTGCCAGCAGCTCCCGGGGGACAGGGGGCACAGATACGCAGTATTTT	CASSSRGTGGTDTQYF
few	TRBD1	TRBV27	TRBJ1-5	TGTGCCAGCAGTCCCAGACAGGGAAGGGGGCCGCCCCAGCATTTT	CASSPRQGRGPPQHF
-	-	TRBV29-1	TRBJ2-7	TGCAGCGTTGAACCCGCGGACGGGAGCTCCTACGAGCAGTACTTC	CSVEPADGSSYEQYF
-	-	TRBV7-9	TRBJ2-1	TGTGCCAGCAGCTTACAGCGAGAGCAGTTCTTC	CASSLQREQFF
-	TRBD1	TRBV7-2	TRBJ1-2	TGTGCCAGCAGCTTAGGCAGGGGGATCGGCTATGGCTACACCTTC	CASSLGRGIGYGYTF
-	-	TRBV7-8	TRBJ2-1	TGTGCCAGCAGCCTGGTTAGGATAGGGCCGGACTACAATGAGCAGTTCTTC	CASSLVRIGPDYNEQFF
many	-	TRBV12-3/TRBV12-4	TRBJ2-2	TGTGCCAGCAGGAGGACGCTGGGGAACACCGGGGAGCTGTTTTTT	CASRRTLGNTGELFF
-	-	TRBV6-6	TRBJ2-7	TGTGCCAGCAGTTACTATCAGGCCTACGAGCAGTACTTC	CASSYYQAYEQYF
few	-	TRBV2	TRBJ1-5	TGTGCCAGCAGTGAAAGGGAGGGGAGCCAGAGCGGCAATCAGCCCCAGCATTTT	CASSEREGSQSGNQPQHF
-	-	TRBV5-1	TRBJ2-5	TGCGCCAGCAGCTTGGATACAGGGAGGGAGACCCAGTACTTC	CASSLDTGRETQYF
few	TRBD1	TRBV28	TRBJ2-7	TGTGCCAGCAGAGGGGCAGGGGGACAGGGGTATTACGAGCAGTACTTC	CASRGAGGQGYYEQYF
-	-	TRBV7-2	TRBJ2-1	TGTGCCAGCAGCTTAGCTGTCAGCTACAATTATGAGCAGTTCTTC	CASSLAVSYNYEQFF
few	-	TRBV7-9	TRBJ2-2	TGTGCCAGCAGCTTAGTTATTAGTGCGAACACCGGGGAGCTGTTTTTT	CASSLVISANTGELFF
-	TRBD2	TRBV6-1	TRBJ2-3	TGTGCCAGCAGTGCCCCGGGACTAGCGGGGAGCACAGATACGCAGTATTTT	CASSAPGLAGSTDTQYF
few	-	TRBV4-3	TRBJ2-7	TGCGCCAGCAGCCAAGAGGGGTCCAGGCGCGACGAGCAGTACTTC	CASSQEGSRRDEQYF
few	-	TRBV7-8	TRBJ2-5	TGTGCCAGCAGCCCTCGACAGCCTGCCCAAGAGACCCAGTACTTC	CASSPRQPAQETQYF
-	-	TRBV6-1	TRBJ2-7	TGTGCCAGCAAAGTTGGCAGGGGCACCTACGAGCAGTACTTC	CASKVGRGTYEQYF
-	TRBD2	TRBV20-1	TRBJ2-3	TGCAGTGCTAGAGATCACCGACTAGCGGGAGGGCCAAAGTTCCCAGATACGCAGTATTTT	CSARDHRLAGGPKFPDTQYF
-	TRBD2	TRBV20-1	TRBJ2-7	TGCAGTGCTAGGGCCGTGTCGGGCGGGGGAACCTACGAGCAGTACTTC	CSARAVSGGGTYEQYF